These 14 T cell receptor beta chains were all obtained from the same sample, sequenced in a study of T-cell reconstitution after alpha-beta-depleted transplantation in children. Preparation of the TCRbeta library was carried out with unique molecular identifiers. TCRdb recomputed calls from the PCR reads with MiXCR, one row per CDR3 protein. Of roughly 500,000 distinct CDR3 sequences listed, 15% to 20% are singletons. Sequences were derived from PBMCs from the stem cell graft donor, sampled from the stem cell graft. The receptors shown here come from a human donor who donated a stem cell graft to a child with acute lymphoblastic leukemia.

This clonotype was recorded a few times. CDR3 in DNA: TGTGCCAGCAGCCCTAGCGGGAGGGGTCCCTACGAGCAGTACTTC. This codes for CASSPSGRGPYEQYF. The chain is built from TRBV9 and TRBJ2-7; 12 positions match TRBD2. Unmatched junction bases numbered 4, after V lost 4 bases and J lost 2 bases. CDR3 length equals 15 residues. Germline lookup yields CDR1 SGDLS and CDR2 YYNGEE.

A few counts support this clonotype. The DNA of the CDR3 is TGCAGTGCTAGAGCGAAGCGGGAGGTGACAGATACGCAGTATTTT. This gives the protein CSARAKREVTDTQYF. The V gene is TRBV20-1, the J gene TRBJ2-3; 9 bases fit TRBD2. The CDR3 loop spans 15 amino acids. V shed 1 base and J 3 bases; nucleotides not matched to a gene: 5. Germline V gene data show CDR1 as DFQATT and CDR2 as SNEGSKA (reference sequence).

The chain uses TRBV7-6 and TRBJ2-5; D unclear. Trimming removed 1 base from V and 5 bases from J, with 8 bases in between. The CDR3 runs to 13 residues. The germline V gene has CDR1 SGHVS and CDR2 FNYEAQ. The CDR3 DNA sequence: TGTGCCAGCAGCTTAGAAGTCGTGGAGACCCAGTACTTC. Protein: CASSLEVVETQYF.

The CDR3 protein is CASSVRERRSTGELFF. In DNA form, the CDR3 reads TGTGCCAGCAGCGTACGGGAGCGGAGGTCCACCGGGGAGCTGTTTTTT. The rearrangement uses TRBV9 and TRBJ2-2, with D possibly matching TRBD2 (6 bases). Germline lookup yields CDR1 SGDLS and CDR2 YYNGEE. V was cut by 1 base and J by 4 bases, with 14 bases left in between. CDR3 length: 16 residues.

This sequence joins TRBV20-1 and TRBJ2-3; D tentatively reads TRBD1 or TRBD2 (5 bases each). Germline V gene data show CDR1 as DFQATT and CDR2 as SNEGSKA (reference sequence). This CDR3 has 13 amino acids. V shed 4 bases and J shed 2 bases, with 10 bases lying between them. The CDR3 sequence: CSAKGEFTDTQYF. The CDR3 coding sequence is TGCAGTGCTAAAGGGGAGTTCACAGATACGCAGTATTTT.

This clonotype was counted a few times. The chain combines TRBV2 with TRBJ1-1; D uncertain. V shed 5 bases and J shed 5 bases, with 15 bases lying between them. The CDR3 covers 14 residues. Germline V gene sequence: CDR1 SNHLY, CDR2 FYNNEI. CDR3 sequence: CASSKSGGTTEAFF. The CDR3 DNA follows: TGTGCCAGCAGTAAGTCAGGAGGAACGACTGAAGCTTTCTTT.

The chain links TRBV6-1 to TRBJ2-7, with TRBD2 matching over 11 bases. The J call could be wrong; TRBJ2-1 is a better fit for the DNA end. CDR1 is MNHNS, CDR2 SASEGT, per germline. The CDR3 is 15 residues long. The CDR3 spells CASSSIAGGTYEQFF. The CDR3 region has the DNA TGTGCCAGCAGCTCCATAGCGGGAGGGACCTACGAGCAGTTCTTC.

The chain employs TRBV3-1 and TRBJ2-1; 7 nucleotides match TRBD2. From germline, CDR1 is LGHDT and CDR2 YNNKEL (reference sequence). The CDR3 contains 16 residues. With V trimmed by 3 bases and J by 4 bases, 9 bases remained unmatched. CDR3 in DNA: TGTGCCAGCAGCCACGTCAGCGGGGCCACTTACAATGAGCAGTTCTTC. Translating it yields CASSHVSGATYNEQFF.

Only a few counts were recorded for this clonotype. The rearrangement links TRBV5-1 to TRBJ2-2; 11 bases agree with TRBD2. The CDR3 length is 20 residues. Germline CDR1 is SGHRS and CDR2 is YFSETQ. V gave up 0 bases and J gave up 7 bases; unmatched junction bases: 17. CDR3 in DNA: TGCGCCAGCAGCTTGGCCAATCTAGCGGGAGGCTCCTCTGGAGTCGGGGAGCTGTTTTTT. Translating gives CASSLANLAGGSSGVGELFF.

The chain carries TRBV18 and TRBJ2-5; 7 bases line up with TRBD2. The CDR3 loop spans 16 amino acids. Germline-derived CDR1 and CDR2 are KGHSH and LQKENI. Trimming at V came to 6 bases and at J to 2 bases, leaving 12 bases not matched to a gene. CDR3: CASSSESPSGQETQYF. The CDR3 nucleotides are TGTGCCAGCTCCTCCGAGAGCCCTAGCGGTCAAGAGACCCAGTACTTC.

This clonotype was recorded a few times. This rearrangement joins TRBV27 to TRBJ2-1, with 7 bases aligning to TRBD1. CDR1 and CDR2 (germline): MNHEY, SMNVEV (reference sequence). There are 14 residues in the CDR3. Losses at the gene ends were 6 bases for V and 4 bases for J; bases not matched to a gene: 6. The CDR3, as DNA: TGTGCCAGCAGCTCAGGGGGTCTGTACAATGAGCAGTTCTTC. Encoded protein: CASSSGGLYNEQFF.

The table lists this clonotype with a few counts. This chain's CDR3 is CASSVGTLGRAQYF. CDR3 sequence (DNA): TGTGCCAGCAGCGTAGGAACACTTGGAAGGGCGCAGTATTTT. This rearrangement joins TRBV9 to TRBJ2-3; no clear D gene. From germline, CDR1 is SGDLS and CDR2 YYNGEE. Trimming took off 0 bases at V and 10 bases at J, with 15 bases between the two ends. This CDR3 spans 14 amino acids. Supplemented by reference TRBV9 and TRBJ2-3, the full variable domain reads DSGVTQTPKHLITATGQRVTLRCSPRSGDLSVYWYQQSLDQGLQFLIQYYNGEERAKGNILERFSAQQFPDLHSELNLSSLELGDSALYFCASSVGTLGRAQYFGPGTRLTVL.

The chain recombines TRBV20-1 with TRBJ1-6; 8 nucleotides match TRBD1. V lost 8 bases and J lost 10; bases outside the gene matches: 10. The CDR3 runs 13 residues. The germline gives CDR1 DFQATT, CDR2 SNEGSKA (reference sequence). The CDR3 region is CSSTGGPLSPLHF. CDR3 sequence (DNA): TGCAGTTCTACAGGGGGGCCCTTATCACCCCTCCACTTT.

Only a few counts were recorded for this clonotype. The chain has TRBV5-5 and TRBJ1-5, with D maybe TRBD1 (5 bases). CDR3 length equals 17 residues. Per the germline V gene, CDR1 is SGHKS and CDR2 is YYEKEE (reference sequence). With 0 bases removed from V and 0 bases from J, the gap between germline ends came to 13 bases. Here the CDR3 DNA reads TGTGCCAGCAGCTTGGGGATCTCGGGGGATAGCAATCAGCCCCAGCATTTT. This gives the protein CASSLGISGDSNQPQHF. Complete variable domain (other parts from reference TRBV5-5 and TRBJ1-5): DAGVTQSPTHLIKTRGQQVTLRCSPISGHKSVSWYQQVLGQGPQFIFQYYEKEERGRGNFPDRFSARQFPNYSSELNVNALLLGDSALYLCASSLGISGDSNQPQHFGDGTRLSIL.